This TCR beta chain was retrieved from a study of identical twins. TCRdb processed the 5' RACE reads anew with MiXCR; each CDR3 protein has one entry. The profile covers around 100,000 distinct CDR3 sequences, with 4.5% to 6.5% appearing a single time and approximately 12% taken by the ten largest. This TCR derives from a woman aged 50 to 65 in good health. The sample was memory T cells sorted from blood.

The chain's CDR3 is CACPTLGQGARSYGYTF. The DNA of the CDR3 is TGTGCCTGCCCCACGTTAGGACAGGGGGCAAGGAGCTATGGCTACACCTTC. The V call is TRBV30, the J call TRBJ1-2, with TRBD1 identical over 11 bases. The CDR3 runs 17 residues. Trimming removed 6 bases from V and 4 bases from J; junction bases left unmatched: 16. Germline V CDR1 and CDR2: GTSNPN, SVGIG (reference sequence).